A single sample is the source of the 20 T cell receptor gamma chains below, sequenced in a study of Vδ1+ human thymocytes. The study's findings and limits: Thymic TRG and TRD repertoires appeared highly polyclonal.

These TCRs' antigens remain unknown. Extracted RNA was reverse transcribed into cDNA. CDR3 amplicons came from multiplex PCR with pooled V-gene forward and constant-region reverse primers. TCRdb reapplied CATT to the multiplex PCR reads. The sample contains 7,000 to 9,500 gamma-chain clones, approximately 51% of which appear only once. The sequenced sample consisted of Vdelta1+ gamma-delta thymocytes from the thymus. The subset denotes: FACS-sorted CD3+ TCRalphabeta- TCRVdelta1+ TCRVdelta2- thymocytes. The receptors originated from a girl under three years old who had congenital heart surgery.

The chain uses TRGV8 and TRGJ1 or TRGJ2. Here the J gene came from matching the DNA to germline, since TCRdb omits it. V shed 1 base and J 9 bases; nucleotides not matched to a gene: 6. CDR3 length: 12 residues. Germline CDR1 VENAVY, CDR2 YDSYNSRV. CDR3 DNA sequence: TGTGCCACCTGGGATAGCCCGATTAAGAAACTCTTT. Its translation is CATWDSPIKKLF.

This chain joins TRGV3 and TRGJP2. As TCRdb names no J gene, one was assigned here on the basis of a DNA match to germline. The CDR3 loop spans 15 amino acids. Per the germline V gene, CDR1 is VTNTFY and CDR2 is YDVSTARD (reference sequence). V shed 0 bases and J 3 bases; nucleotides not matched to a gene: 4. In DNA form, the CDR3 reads TGTGCCACCTGGGACAGGCCCCGTAGTGATTGGATCAAGACGTTT. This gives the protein CATWDRPRSDWIKTF.

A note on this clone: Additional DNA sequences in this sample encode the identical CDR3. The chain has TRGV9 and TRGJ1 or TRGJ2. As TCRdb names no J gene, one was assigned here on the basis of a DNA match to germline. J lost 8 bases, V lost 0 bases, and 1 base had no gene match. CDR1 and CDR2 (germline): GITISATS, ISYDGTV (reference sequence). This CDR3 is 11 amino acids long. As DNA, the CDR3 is TGTGCCTTGTGGGAGGTGCATAAGAAACTCTTT. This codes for CALWEVHKKLF.

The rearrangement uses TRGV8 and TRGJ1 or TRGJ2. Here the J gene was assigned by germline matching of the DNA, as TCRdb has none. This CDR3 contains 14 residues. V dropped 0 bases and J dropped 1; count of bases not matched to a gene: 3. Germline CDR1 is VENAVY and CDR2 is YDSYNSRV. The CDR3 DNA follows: TGTGCCACCTGGGATAGGACAAATTATTATAAGAAACTCTTT. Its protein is CATWDRTNYYKKLF.

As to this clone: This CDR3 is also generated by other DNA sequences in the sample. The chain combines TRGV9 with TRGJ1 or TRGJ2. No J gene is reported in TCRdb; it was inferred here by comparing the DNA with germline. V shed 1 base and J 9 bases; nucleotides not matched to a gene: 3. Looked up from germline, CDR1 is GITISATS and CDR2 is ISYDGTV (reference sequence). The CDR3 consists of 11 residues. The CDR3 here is CALWEVPKKLF. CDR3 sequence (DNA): TGTGCCTTGTGGGAGGTACCTAAGAAACTCTTT.

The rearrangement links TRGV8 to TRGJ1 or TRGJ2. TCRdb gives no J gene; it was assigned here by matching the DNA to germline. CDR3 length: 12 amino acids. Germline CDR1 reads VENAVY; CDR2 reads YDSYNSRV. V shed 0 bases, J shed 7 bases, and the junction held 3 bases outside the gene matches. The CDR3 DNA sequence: TGTGCCACCTGGGATAGGTGGTATAAGAAACTCTTT. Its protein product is CATWDRWYKKLF.

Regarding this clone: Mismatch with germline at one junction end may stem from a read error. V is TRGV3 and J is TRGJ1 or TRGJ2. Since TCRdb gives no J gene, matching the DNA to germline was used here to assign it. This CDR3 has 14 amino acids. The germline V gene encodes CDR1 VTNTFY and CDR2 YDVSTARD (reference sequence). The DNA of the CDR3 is TGTACCACCTGGGACGTAGCTGGTTATTATAAGAAACTCTTT. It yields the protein CTTWDVAGYYKKLF.

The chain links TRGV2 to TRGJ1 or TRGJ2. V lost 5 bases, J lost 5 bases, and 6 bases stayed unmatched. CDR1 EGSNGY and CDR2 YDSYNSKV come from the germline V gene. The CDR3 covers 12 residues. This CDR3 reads CATWVSDYKKLF. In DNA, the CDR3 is TGTGCCACCTGGGTCTCGGATTATAAGAAACTCTTT.

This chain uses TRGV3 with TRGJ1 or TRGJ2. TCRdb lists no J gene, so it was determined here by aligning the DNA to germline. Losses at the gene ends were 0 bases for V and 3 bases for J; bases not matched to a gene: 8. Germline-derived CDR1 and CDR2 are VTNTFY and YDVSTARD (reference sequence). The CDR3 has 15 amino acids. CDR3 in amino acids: CATWDRPGSYYKKLF. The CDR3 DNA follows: TGTGCCACCTGGGACAGGCCGGGTAGTTATTATAAGAAACTCTTT.

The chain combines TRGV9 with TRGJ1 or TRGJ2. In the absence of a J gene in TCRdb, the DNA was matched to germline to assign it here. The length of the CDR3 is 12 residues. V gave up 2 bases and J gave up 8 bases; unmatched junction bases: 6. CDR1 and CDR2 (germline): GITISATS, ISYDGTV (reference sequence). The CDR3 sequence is CALWEAPHKKLF. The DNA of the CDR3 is TGTGCCTTGTGGGAGGCCCCGCATAAGAAACTCTTT.

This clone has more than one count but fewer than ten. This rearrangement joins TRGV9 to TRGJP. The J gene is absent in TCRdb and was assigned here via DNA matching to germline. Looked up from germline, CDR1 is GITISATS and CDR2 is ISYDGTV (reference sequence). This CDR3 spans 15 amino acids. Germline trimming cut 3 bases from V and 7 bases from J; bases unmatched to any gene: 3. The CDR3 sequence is CALWECELGKKIKVF. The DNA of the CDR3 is TGTGCCTTGTGGGAGTGCGAGTTGGGCAAAAAAATCAAGGTATTT.

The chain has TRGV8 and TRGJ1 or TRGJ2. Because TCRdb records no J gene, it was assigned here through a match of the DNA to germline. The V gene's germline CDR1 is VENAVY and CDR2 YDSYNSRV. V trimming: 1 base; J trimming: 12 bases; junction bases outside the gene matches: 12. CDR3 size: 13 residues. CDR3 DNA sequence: TGTGCCACCTGGGATAGTTTGGGCATCGGGAAACTCTTT. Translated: CATWDSLGIGKLF.

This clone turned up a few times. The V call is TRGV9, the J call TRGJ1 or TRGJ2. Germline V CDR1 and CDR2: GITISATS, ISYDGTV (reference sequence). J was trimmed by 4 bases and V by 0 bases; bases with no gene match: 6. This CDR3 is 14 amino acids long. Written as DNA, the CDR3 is TGTGCCTTGTGGGAGGTGCACGGGTATTATAAGAAACTCTTT. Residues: CALWEVHGYYKKLF.

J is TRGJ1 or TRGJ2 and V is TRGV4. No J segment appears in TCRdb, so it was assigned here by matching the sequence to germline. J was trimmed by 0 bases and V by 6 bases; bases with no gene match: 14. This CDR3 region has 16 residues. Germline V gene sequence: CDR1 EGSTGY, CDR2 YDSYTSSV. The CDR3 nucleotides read TGTGCCACCTGGCCCCTCGGCCCTGGGAATTATTATAAGAAACTCTTT. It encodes CATWPLGPGNYYKKLF.

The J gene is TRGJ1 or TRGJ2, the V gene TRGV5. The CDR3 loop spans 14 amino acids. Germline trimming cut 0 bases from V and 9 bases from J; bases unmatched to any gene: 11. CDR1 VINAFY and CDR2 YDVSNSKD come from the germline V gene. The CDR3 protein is CATWDRPHPSKKLF. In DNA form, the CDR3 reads TGTGCCACCTGGGACAGGCCTCATCCAAGTAAGAAACTCTTT.

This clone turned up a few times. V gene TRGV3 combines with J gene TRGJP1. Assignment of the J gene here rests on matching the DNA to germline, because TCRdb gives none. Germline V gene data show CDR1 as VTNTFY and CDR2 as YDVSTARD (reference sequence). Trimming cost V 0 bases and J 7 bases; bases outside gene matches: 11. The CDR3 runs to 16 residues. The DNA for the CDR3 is TGTGCCACCTGGGACAGGCTCTTGGAAGGTGGTTGGTTCAAGATATTT. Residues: CATWDRLLEGGWFKIF.

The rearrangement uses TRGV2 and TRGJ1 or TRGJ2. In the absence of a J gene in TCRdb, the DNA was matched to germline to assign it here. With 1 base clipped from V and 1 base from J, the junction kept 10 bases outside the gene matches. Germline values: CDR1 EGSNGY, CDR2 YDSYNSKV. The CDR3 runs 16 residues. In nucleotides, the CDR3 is TGTGCCACCTGGGACGGAGTTGCCGCAAATTATTATAAGAAACTCTTT. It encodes CATWDGVAANYYKKLF.

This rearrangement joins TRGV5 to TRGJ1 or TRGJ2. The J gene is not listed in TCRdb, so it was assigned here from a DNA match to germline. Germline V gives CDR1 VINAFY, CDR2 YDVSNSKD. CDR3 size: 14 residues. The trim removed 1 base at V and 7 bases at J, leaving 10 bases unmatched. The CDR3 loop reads CATWDSPEGYKKLF. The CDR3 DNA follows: TGTGCCACCTGGGACAGCCCGGAAGGGTATAAGAAACTCTTT.

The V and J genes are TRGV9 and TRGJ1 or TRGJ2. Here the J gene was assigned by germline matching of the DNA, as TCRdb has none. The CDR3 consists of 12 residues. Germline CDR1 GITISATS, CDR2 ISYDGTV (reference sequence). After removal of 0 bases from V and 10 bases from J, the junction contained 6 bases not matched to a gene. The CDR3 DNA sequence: TGTGCCTTGTGGGAGGTGAATGGGAAGAAACTCTTT. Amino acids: CALWEVNGKKLF.

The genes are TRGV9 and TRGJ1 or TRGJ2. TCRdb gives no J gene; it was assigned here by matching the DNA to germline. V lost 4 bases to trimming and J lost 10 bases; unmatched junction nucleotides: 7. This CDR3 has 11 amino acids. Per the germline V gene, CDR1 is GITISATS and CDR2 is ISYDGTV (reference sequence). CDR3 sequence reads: CALWEDLKKLF. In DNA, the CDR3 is TGTGCCTTGTGGGAAGATCTGAAGAAACTCTTT.